These 2 T cell receptor beta chains were all obtained from the same sample, sequenced in a study of blood T cell repertoires in COVID-19. The repertoire was sequenced with immunoSEQ multiplex PCR; TCRdb's copy has only in-frame clones and lacks some. This sample has roughly 200,000 clones; about 83% occur once, and the top ten carry 4.5% to 7%. Material for sequencing was PBMCs or T cells enriched from blood (not recorded which). These receptors came from a middle-aged man with acute COVID-19.

This sequence joins TRBV7-9 and TRBJ2-6; 10 positions agree with TRBD1. The V gene end was trimmed by 5 bases and the J gene end by 0 bases; junction bases not matched to a gene: 7. CDR1 SEHNR and CDR2 FQNEAQ come from the germline V gene (reference sequence). The CDR3 is made up of 18 amino acids. CDR3 protein: CASSAGTGVFSGANVLTF. CDR3 sequence (DNA): TGTGCCAGCAGCGCAGGGACAGGGGTGTTCTCTGGGGCCAACGTCCTGACTTTC.

This rearrangement joins TRBV7-8 to TRBJ1-3; D remains unclear. The CDR3 has 14 residues. V lost 2 bases to trimming and J lost 0 bases, with 5 bases between them. The germline gives CDR1 SGHVS, CDR2 FQNEAQ. CDR3 amino acids: CASSLTVSGNTIYF. CDR3 coding DNA: TGTGCCAGCAGCTTAACAGTCTCTGGAAACACCATATATTTT.